This T cell receptor (beta chain) was recorded in a study of CD4 T cells in relation to SARS-CoV-2 and coronaviruses (dated by TCRdb to the early 2020s). In terms of the full investigation: Using patient-derived lymphoblastoid cell lines, the shared crossreactive spike epitopes were mapped to their HLA restriction. Memory CD4+ T cell crossreactivity between SARS-CoV-2 and common cold coronavirus spike proteins was assessed at the TCR clonotype level in the study. Samples from a few pre-COVID donors and the naive versus memory experiments were sequenced with the Adaptive Biotechnologies TCR-sequencing kit; other data were Illumina-based. Expansion assays from other donors in the study were sequenced with a different, Illumina-based TCR-beta assay.

DNA from uncultured naive and memory CD4+ T cells underwent immunoSEQ TCR-beta sequencing at deep resolution. The authors' pipeline ran thus. During preprocessing, nonproductive sequences were removed, along with CDR3s that did not begin with C, did not end with F or W, or were shorter than 7 amino acids. Cultured and uncultured naive and memory CD4+ repertoires were searched for previously identified spike- and CEF-reactive CDR3s. Pairwise Levenshtein distance, computed with the stringdist R package after three terminal residues were trimmed from each end, was used as the measure of CDR3 homology. TCRdb provides this immuneACCESS table in a form limited to in-frame rearrangements. Some clones are lacking; in checked studies, under half of them reflect an unresolved V gene, and why the rest are absent is not known. D and trimming were read from the DNA, whereas the V and J calls and clone size are those reported in that table. This sample is represented by approximately 59,000 clones; about 87% of them were singletons. Jointly, the top ten make up about 1.6% of the sample.

CD4+ T cells from unexposed donors were collected before the COVID-19 pandemic (2011-2018). Naive and memory CD4+ T cells were separated from cryopreserved PBMCs by first enriching for CD4 and then performing EasySep naive CD4+ T cell enrichment. The leukapheresis product used for the unexposed donors was purchased from a commercial source. Ficoll-Paque PLUS gradient centrifugation was used to isolate PBMCs from leukapheresis product or whole blood. PBMCs were either used fresh in the expansion assay or cryopreserved at -140 degrees C. The QIAamp Micro DNA Kit was used to extract genomic DNA from the CD4+ T cells. Study-level results and caveats: Pre-pandemic and post-infection samples were not both contributed by any donor, so tracing of the source of pre-existing responses was limited. The study was constrained by small numbers of patients and of tested TCRs. Naive versus memory sequencing indicated that memory recall responses, rather than primary responses primed during culture, are detected by the assay. Crossreactive clones showed significantly weaker SARS-CoV-2-driven expansion than monoreactive clones, consistent with antigenic imprinting. Memory CD4+ clonotypes crossrecognizing SARS-CoV-2 and at least one common cold coronavirus spike were found in approximately 65% of donors. Since the crossreactivity analysis centred on spike protein, crossreactivity against other viral proteins was not assessed.

Regarding this clone: Its antigen is currently not known. No much larger clonotype is one base removed from it; base qualities were not supplied.

Sequenced material: memory CD4+ T cells from PBMCs. The sample's cell subset or site label, in plain terms: memory (non-naive) CD4+ T cells. The origin of this receptor is a human donor in good health.

The DNA reads TGTGCCAGCAGCTTCGACAGTGGGGGGGGGTATGAGCAGTTCTTC. It translates as CASSFDSGGGYEQFF. This sequence uses TRBV5-4 and TRBJ2-1; TRBD2 fits 7 bases in the junction. The junction shows trimming of 2 bases on V and 8 bases on J, and the gene matches do not reach 10 bases of it. The CDR1 and CDR2 encoded by the germline V gene (reference sequence) are SGHNT and YYREEE. Its CDR3 holds 15 amino acids, cysteine through phenylalanine. Only CDR3 DNA is held: 45 bases, read in frame from base 1.